This T cell receptor (beta chain) emerged from a study of control samples from healthy donors and cancer patients. Comment on this clone: At one boundary the junction diverges from the germline segment, which might be a read error.

The germline CDR1 and CDR2 sequences are SGHRS and YFSETQ. The CDR3 consists of 14 residues. The data were produced by immunoSEQ multiplex PCR, yet TCRdb's version contains in-frame clones alone and is incomplete. Among about 130,000 clones listed, 85% to 95% were seen once. The chain links TRBV5-1 to TRBJ1-4; D call uncertain. The receptor was isolated from a man older than 75 with head and neck cancer. The specimen was PBMCs. Written as DNA, the CDR3 is TGCGCCAGCGGCTTGGCCCCCGGTAATGAAAAACTGTTTTTT. Translation gives CASGLAPGNEKLFF. Supplemented by reference TRBV5-1 and TRBJ1-4, the full variable domain reads KAGVTQTPRYLIKTRGQQVTLSCSPISGHRSVSWYQQTPGQGLQFLFEYFSETQRNKGNFPGRFSGRQFSNSRSEMNVSTLELGDSALYLCASGLAPGNEKLFFGSGTQLSVL.